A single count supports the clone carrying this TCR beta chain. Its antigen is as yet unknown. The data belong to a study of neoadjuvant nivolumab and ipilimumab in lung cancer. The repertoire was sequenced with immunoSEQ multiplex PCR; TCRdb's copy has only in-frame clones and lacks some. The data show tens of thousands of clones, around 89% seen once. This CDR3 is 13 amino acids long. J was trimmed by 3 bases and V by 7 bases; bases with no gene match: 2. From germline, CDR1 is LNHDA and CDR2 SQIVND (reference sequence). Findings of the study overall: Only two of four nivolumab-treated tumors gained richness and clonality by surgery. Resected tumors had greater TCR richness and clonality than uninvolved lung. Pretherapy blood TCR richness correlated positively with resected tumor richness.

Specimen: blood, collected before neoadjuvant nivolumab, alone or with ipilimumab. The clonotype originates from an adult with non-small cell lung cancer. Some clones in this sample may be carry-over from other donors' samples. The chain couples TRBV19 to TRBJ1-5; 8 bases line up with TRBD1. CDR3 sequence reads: CASMDRDNQPQHF. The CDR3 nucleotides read TGTGCCAGTATGGACAGGGACAATCAGCCCCAGCATTTT.